This T cell receptor (beta chain) was documented in a study of shared clonotypes between healthy human individuals (TCRdb year 2020). Broadly, across the study: A few men and two women, aged 18 to 49 years, made up the cohort. Blood TCR repertoires of four to six healthy adults were deeply sequenced to estimate repertoire size and the extent of clonotype sharing between individuals. For each donor, CD4 naive and CD4 memory were each given three plates, CD8 naive was given two plates, and CD8 memory was given one plate. Libraries were prepared and TCR repertoires were sequenced by different laboratories using diverse techniques, in order to increase sequencing depth and limit assay-specific biases. Between about 0.94 and 10 billion PBMCs per donor were obtained by leukapheresis.

TCR CDR3 regions were amplified from genomic DNA by multiplex PCR using the deep immunoSEQ assay. For each cell subset, the extracted genomic DNA was distributed evenly across all wells of several immunoSEQ 96-well plates, and each plate served as one replicate. For sorted subsets, each replicate PCR was loaded with 200 ng genomic DNA, equivalent to roughly 30,000 T cell genomes. Purified libraries were quantified with a Qubit 3.0 fluorometer, sized on a Bioanalyzer 2100, and re-quantified with the KAPA Library Quantification kit. A separate single-read 150-cycle Illumina NextSeq 550 flow cell was used to sequence each immunoSEQ 96-well plate. In the authors' own workflow: The immunoSEQ output contained only junctional sequences without quality scores, so filtering could not match that applied to full-length reads. Sequences were annotated with PyIR, a Python wrapper for IgBLAST v1.9, and V/J genes and CDR3 were assigned using IMGT germline references. Reads were filtered out if the reads had weak V/J assignments (E-value above 1e-6), no CDR3, stop codons, out-of-frame junctions, or ambiguous translated residues. V3J clonotypes were defined as sequences sharing an identical inferred V gene, J gene, and CDR3 amino acid sequence. To compute the percentage overlap between repertoires, the number of shared unique clonotypes was divided by the size of the smaller repertoire. Three approaches were used to assess repertoire richness: RTK rarefaction, the Chao1 estimator, and Recon v2.1 estimates of unobserved clonotypes. For all TCRbeta clonotypes obtained by the gDNA method from several donors, generation probabilities were computed with OLGA. Entries here come from immuneACCESS through TCRdb and include only in-frame sequences with V and J called. Some clones fail to appear in such tables; in the studies checked, an unresolved V gene covers under half of the shortfall, and the cause of the remainder is unknown. V and J calls and clone size come straight from that table; D and trimming were deduced from the DNA. Counted in this sample were roughly 320,000 clones; more than 75% of them appeared once. About a sixth of the sample comes from the top ten.

The germline V gene yields SGHAT for CDR1 and FQNNGV for CDR2. V is pared back by 1 base and J by 9 bases, with 10 bases lying between the germline termini. Inclusive of the bounding cysteine and phenylalanine, the CDR3 is 13 residues long. The DNA shown is the 39-base CDR3, in frame from base 1. To note about this clone: Its antigen is unknown. No base quality values were provided; no much bigger clone lies one nucleotide off.

The donors were healthy, HIV-negative adults who had no recently reported acute infections or vaccinations. All donors were Caucasian adults living in Nashville, Tennessee, USA. CD8 memory samples were composed of magnetically selected CD45RO+ cells combined with CCR7-negative CD45RA+ effector memory (TemRA) cells. After blood collection by leukapheresis, PBMCs were isolated using Ficoll-Histopaque density gradient centrifugation and then cryopreserved in the vapor phase of liquid nitrogen. Analytical flow cytometry was used to check the purity and quantity of every magnetically sorted T cell population. Genomic DNA was isolated from each sorted fraction and quantified by UV absorbance on a Nanodrop 2000c. Overall study results and their limits: Because the study included a small number of donors, the genetic and exposure-history diversity represented was limited. Pairwise subsampling indicated that sequencing depth was expected to affect the degree of clonotype sharing among donors. Clonotypes shared by all four sorted-subset donors showed higher generation probabilities than non-shared clonotypes. Sampling was limited to blood, and TCR repertoires in tissue likely differ from TCR repertoires in blood. When a few donors were compared, the shared fraction of clonotypes was roughly 5% for naive CD4, about 4% for naive CD8, 2.3% for memory CD4, and 0.35% to 0.5% for memory CD8. Incomplete sequencing was indicated by rarefaction of sorted-subset datasets, despite the large sequencing depth. Estimated clonotype richness was generally larger for naive than for memory subsets.

Material: memory CD8+ T cells sorted from blood. Interpreted using the paper, the cell subset or site label stands for: CD45RO+ cells pooled with CCR7-negative TemRA cells. The source is a man aged 18-30 years in good health. The chain was built from TRBV11-2 and TRBJ2-1; no D gene call is confident. The nucleotide sequence is given as TGTGCCAGCAGCTTAGCGGTGCCAGGTGAGCAGTTCTTC. Protein translation: CASSLAVPGEQFF.